A selection of T cell receptor beta chains follows, all from one sample in a study of T cell repertoires in cytomegalovirus infection. TCRdb re-analysed the reads in MiXCR, keeping a single row per CDR3 protein. The repertoire has around 270,000 distinct CDR3 sequences, roughly 10% of them found once; the top ten carry more than 12%. The sample was PBMCs. The receptors derive from a human donor in good health (CMV status not recorded). Some clones in this sample may be carry-over from other donors' samples. The conserved cysteine and the conserved F or W are not part of the CDR3 here.

J: TRBJ1-1
V: TRBV12-3/TRBV12-4
CDR3: ASSPGGGTGWNTEAF

J: TRBJ2-1
V: TRBV6-2/TRBV6-3
CDR3: ASGTGTSGINSYNEQF

J: TRBJ1-2
V: TRBV10-3
CDR3: AISGTDSNYGYT

J: TRBJ1-4
V: TRBV7-2
CDR3: ASSPTPNRVVSEKLF

J: TRBJ2-5
V: TRBV20-1
CDR3: SATSGETQY

J: TRBJ2-7
V: TRBV20-1
CDR3: SARDSGAYEQY

J: TRBJ2-7
V: TRBV11-2
CDR3: ASSEPPGGGQY

J: TRBJ2-7
V: TRBV10-3
CDR3: AISGTVGTSYEQY

J: TRBJ2-5
V: TRBV12-3/TRBV12-4
CDR3: ASSPPLAGGPKKTQY

J: TRBJ2-7
V: TRBV28
CDR3: ASSLGFGPVYEQY

J: TRBJ1-6
V: TRBV5-1
CDR3: ASSQGQLNSPLH